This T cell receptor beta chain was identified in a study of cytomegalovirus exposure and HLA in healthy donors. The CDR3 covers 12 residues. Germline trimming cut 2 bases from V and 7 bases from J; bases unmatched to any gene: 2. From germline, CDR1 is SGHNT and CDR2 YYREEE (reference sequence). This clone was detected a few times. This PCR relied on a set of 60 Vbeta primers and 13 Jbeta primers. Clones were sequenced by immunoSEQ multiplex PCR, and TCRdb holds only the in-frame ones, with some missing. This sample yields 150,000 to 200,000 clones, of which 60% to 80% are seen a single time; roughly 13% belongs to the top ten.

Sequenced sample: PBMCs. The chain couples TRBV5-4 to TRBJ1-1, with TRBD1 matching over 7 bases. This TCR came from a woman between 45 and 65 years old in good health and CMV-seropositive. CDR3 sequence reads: CASSFRQGEAFF. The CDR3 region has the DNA TGTGCCAGCAGCTTCCGACAGGGTGAAGCTTTCTTT.